This TCR beta chain was profiled in a study of cytomegalovirus exposure and HLA in healthy donors (dated by TCRdb to about 2017). Background on the whole study: According to an earlier analysis of 587 of the donors, about 179 million T cells yielded roughly 100 million unique TCR beta sequences and less than 300 Gb of sequence data. The later analysis used no new phenotypic data to find candidate immune exposures, relying instead on TCR beta sequences and their occurrence across donors. An early release covering roughly 600 HLA-typed donors comprised roughly 300 gigabases of sequencing data and approximately 85 million unique TCR sequences. In a later analysis, previously published TCR beta repertoires from 550 to 750 donors were re-analyzed and high-resolution HLA genotyping was added so that TCR occurrence patterns could be studied. Genome-wide SNP genotypes for about 65% of the 666 donors were used in a later genetic analysis, which treated that subset as a discovery cohort. Roughly 5 DR-DQ haplotypes were treated as single units for association and clustering because of strong linkage in the cohort. Alongside the repertoire data, information on donor age, sex, ethnicity and CMV serostatus was compiled. Across under 500 genotyped donors of the cohort, an average of roughly 230,000 unique TCR beta nucleotide sequences per donor were sequenced, and 15% to 20% of those sequences were non-productive. The study profiled the T cell repertoires of fewer than 850 subjects by immunosequencing and related them to cytomegalovirus serostatus. Along with the roughly 670-subject first cohort, a separate validation cohort of over a hundred different subjects was used. The number of typed donors differed by locus: about 620-630 for A, B, C, DRB1 and DQB1; some 500 for DQA1; 600 to 610 for DPA1; and approximately 450 for DPB1. To decide whether each TCR beta V gene segment behaved as functional or pseudogenic, an earlier analysis of over 500 of the donors relied on high-throughput TCR beta sequencing. The genetic ancestry cluster associated with self-reported Caucasian donors included around four fifths of the 398 genotyped donors. High-throughput TCR immunosequencing, statistical association of individual TCRs with disease status, and machine learning were combined to predict cytomegalovirus infection status. All discovery cohort repertoires had been generated on a single sequencing platform. HLA typing included class I and class II loci at four-digit resolution. The aim of the study was to test whether cataloging public T cell receptors could identify signatures of past pathogen exposure. Results and caveats for the whole study, not just this receptor: In this cohort, only TCR beta chains were sequenced, and detectable features were limited by the absence of alpha or paired-chain data. In a later analysis, around 15,000 TCR beta sequences were associated with specific HLA alleles at a false discovery rate of 0.05. Because counts were too low, fewer than 20 rarely observed V segments, including chromosome 9 orphons, were excluded from the earlier analysis of 587 of the donors. In the study, around 160 TCR beta chains were listed as associated with cytomegalovirus. When HLA alleles, especially DR and DQ, strongly co-occurred, TCR associations were difficult to assign to individual alleles. The classifier was reported to diagnose cytomegalovirus status with high specificity and sensitivity in both the original and validation cohorts. An earlier analysis of 450 to 750 of the donors showed that most TCR beta V segments appeared in productive rearrangements either about 87% or about 30% of the time, which broadly matched IMGT annotations. Roughly uniform sequencing depth across donors was assumed in presence/absence analyses, although this assumption may not hold. In a later analysis, the rate of TCR association differed among HLA loci, with DRB1 alleles having the most associated TCRs and HLA-C alleles having the fewest. Across donors, most TCR sequences were observed very rarely, whereas some public TCRs were present in many individuals. Correlated functional status among segregating V segments might reflect linkage disequilibrium, but an unknown experimental factor could not be ruled out. A group of highly shared sequence variants was considered likely to be a technical artifact of the sequencing pipeline. A later genetic analysis associated a missense DCLRE1C variant with V-gene and J-gene trimming of TCR beta chains, and an independent cohort replicated the association. Because some donors lacked HLA typing at each locus, the association tests relied only on the typed subset. Most CMV-associated TCR beta chains appeared to be HLA-restricted in a later analysis, and the HLA associations seemed to be driven largely by CMV exposure. The only immune exposure information available for the cohort was CMV serostatus. Compared with the roughly 710-donor mean, donors in an Asian-associated ancestry cluster had fewer N-insertions in productive TCRs, according to a later genetic analysis. A later analysis found that HLA-associated TCR beta chains were more clonally expanded and had lower generation probabilities than equally common non-associated chains. A further reported finding was that TCR beta sequences accurately predicted the HLA-A and HLA-B alleles for most subjects in the first cohort. It was suggested by the authors that the approach could potentially be generalized to other disease states and immunological phenotypes. A few of the identified cytomegalovirus-associated TCR beta chains were confirmed in vitro to be specific for cytomegalovirus antigens. In a later analysis, several top co-occurrence clusters were reported to appear linked to parvovirus B19, influenza, CMV and Epstein-Barr virus.

Comment on this clone: Which antigen it targets is not known. Base qualities are not provided; no much larger clone lies one nucleotide away.

The cohort consisted of 666 healthy bone marrow donors. At the time of sampling, all cohort members were nominally healthy, though unrecorded immune exposures were likely present. The donor was CMV seropositive and was included in the group of 290 or so seropositive cohort members. Each donor provided a peripheral blood sample, and peripheral blood mononuclear cells were used for TCR beta sequencing. The Qiagen DNeasy Blood Extraction Kit was used to extract genomic DNA from the blood cell samples. The library was generated by the immunoSEQ multiplex PCR assay. For the multiplex PCR, a mixture combining 60 forward primers for TCR Vbeta segments and 13 reverse primers for TCR Jbeta segments was used. The CDR3 region of rearranged TCR beta genes was amplified from genomic DNA by a multiplex PCR assay. On the Illumina HiSeq System, the amplified TCR beta libraries were sequenced as 87-base-pair reads. On the authors' methods: A later analysis tallied tens of millions of unique TCR beta chains across the 640 or so repertoires, and around 10 million of those chains were shared by two or more donors. To remove PCR and sequencing errors, raw reads were error-corrected and collapsed into unique sequences using a nearest-neighbor algorithm that merged closely related sequences. To assign V, D and J gene segments, CDR3 sequences were aligned to IMGT reference sequences. For a sequence to be retained, a match of at least six nucleotides to both a V gene segment and a J gene segment was required. A rearrangement counted as productive if the CDR3 had no stop codons and remained in frame with V and J, and every other rearrangement counted as non-productive. Following IMGT convention, CDR3 was defined as the stretch from the second conserved V-encoded cysteine to the conserved J-encoded phenylalanine. Sequences without an unambiguous match to a single V gene segment were excluded from the earlier analysis of several hundred of the donors. In an earlier analysis of 587 of the donors, a V segment was called functional when productive rearrangements were above 56.7%, and segregating when the standard deviation between donors exceeded 5%. A statistical classification framework was built for diagnosing cytomegalovirus status from the catalog of TCR beta chain sequences. A later analysis assigned V and J genes by comparing TCR nucleotide sequences with IMGT/GENE-DB human TR gene sequences. The TCRdist pipeline was used in a later analysis to assign CDR3 sequences and most-parsimonious VDJ recombination scenarios. In a later analysis, every TCR beta chain was defined by the combination of its CDR3 amino acid sequence and its V-gene family, and reads without a unique V-gene family were dropped. To address suspected cross-contamination and a sequencing artifact, a later analysis removed a few hundred highly shared, low-generation-probability nucleotide sequences. In a later analysis, a clonal expansion index was calculated for each public chain from normalized within-repertoire ranks of inferred template counts. In a later analysis, generation probabilities were computed with a VDJ recombination model fitted to out-of-frame rearrangements, and the resulting probabilities were checked against IGoR. A later analysis scored TCR-TCR, TCR-HLA and TCR-CMV co-occurrence with hypergeometric tests, applying a repertoire-size bias correction to TCR pairs. To estimate false discovery rates, a later analysis permuted the HLA or CMV assignments 20 times. A later analysis grouped co-occurring TCRs with DBSCAN, adding TCRdist sequence similarity when clustering within HLA-allele-positive subsets. For co-occurrence clustering, repertoires with fewer than 30,000 or more than 120,000 public chains were excluded, along with a handful of repertoires with anomalous nucleotide sharing. Held by TCRdb, this immuneACCESS table contains in-frame sequences only and omits some clones. Under half of the omission traces to an unresolved V gene where checked; the cause of the rest is unknown. V and J calls and clone size are given by that table; D and trimming were obtained from the DNA. The sample table shows roughly 170,000 clones, and about 73% are seen once. The top ten clonotypes cover around 13% of the sample.

The origin of this receptor is a woman aged 45-59 years in good health and CMV-seropositive. The sample was PBMCs.

The nucleotide sequence is given as TGTGCCAGCAGCTTAGGGGGACAGGGGCCCTCCTACGAGCAGTACTTC. Its product reads: CASSLGGQGPSYEQYF. Recombination joined TRBV11-2 with TRBJ2-7; 10 central nucleotides agree with TRBD1. For this chain, trimming is 1 base at the V end and 0 bases at the J end, and the number of junction bases without a gene match is 3. Including cysteine and phenylalanine, the CDR3 has 16 amino acids. Just CDR3 DNA is preserved here, 48 bases in frame from base 1. Sequences SGHAT (CDR1) and FQNNGV (CDR2) are obtained from the germline V gene.